The 23 T cell receptor beta chains below come from one sample, sequenced in a study of CXCR3-negative and CXCR3-positive naive CD8 T cells. The study made its TRB cDNA libraries by 5' RACE, adding UMI labels. Reprocessing the 5' RACE reads, TCRdb reports a single entry for every CDR3 protein and omits DNA. The sample table sets out some 130,000 distinct CDR3 sequences. The sample consisted of naive CXCR3- CD8+ T cells from blood. Subset given: CD45RO-CCR7+CD27+CD95- naive CD8+ T cells lacking CXCR3 (TNR3-). These receptors came from a human donor in good health. Some clones in this sample may be carry-over from other donors' samples.

This chain connects TRBV7-8 to TRBJ1-6. CDR3 length: 16 residues. Germline CDR1 is SGHVS and CDR2 is FQNEAQ. The CDR3 here is CASSLVSGQGYSPLHF. The full variable domain, its missing parts supplied by reference TRBV7-8 and TRBJ1-6, is GAGVSQSPRYKVAKRGQDVALRCDPISGHVSLFWYQQALGQGPEFLTYFQNEAQLDKSGLPSDRFFAERPEGSVSTLKIQRTQQEDSAVYLCASSLVSGQGYSPLHFGNGTRLTVT.

This chain joins TRBV28 and TRBJ2-2; the D call from TCRdb, TRBD1, cannot be confirmed without DNA. The CDR3 is 15 amino acids. Germline assignment: CDR1 MDHEN and CDR2 SYDVKM. The CDR3 is CASNSWDAYTGELFF.

The V call is TRBV6-5, the J call TRBJ2-3; lacking DNA, the TRBD1 call made by TCRdb goes unchecked. CDR1 and CDR2 from the germline V gene are MNHEY and SVGAGI. This CDR3 is built from 15 residues. The CDR3: CASSYSGSPGDTQYF.

V usage is TRBV29-1 and J usage is TRBJ2-5; TCRdb lists TRBD1, though no DNA is available to test this call. This CDR3 spans 12 amino acids. CDR1 SQVTM and CDR2 ANQGSEA come from the germline V gene. The CDR3 sequence is CSVRTVGETQYF.

V usage is TRBV5-1 and J usage is TRBJ2-1; TCRdb picks TRBD1, but there is no DNA to check that call. Germline V gene data show CDR1 as SGHRS and CDR2 as YFSETQ. CDR3 length: 14 residues. CDR3 loop: CASSWTGTSDEQFF.

The chain uses TRBV24-1 and TRBJ2-2; the D call of TRBD1 rests on TCRdb alone, since no DNA is present to check it. Germline loops: CDR1 KGHDR, CDR2 SFDVKD. The CDR3 totals 15 residues. CDR3 sequence reads: CATSEGDRDTGELFF.

The chain has TRBV4-3 and TRBJ2-7; TCRdb's assignment of TRBD1 cannot be checked, as there is no DNA. The CDR3 consists of 16 residues. Germline V lookup: CDR1 LGHNA, CDR2 YSLEER. CDR3 amino acids: CASSQDAGTGAYEQYF.

The chain links TRBV5-5 to TRBJ2-7; TCRdb returns TRBD2, unconfirmable since there is no DNA. CDR3 size: 15 residues. Germline lookup yields CDR1 SGHKS and CDR2 YYEKEE (reference sequence). The CDR3 loop is CAGSLGLQRPYEQYF.

The rearrangement links TRBV12-3 or TRBV12-4 to TRBJ1-2; the TRBD1 assignment by TCRdb is unverifiable without DNA. The CDR3 loop spans 13 amino acids. The CDR3 here is CASSGTLLGGYTF.

The V call is TRBV12-3 or TRBV12-4, the J call TRBJ1-2; TCRdb lists TRBD1, though no DNA is available to test this call. This CDR3 spans 14 amino acids. CDR3 protein: CASSLAGAAYGYTF.

The genes are TRBV6-5 and TRBJ2-3; the D call from TCRdb, TRBD1, cannot be confirmed without DNA. Germline CDR1 and CDR2: MNHEY and SVGAGI. The CDR3 spans 15 residues. This CDR3 reads CASGRIGTSTDTQYF.

This chain joins TRBV27 and TRBJ1-1; no DNA is available, so the TRBD1 call from TCRdb remains unchecked. CDR3 length: 17 residues. Germline-derived CDR1 and CDR2 are MNHEY and SMNVEV (reference sequence). CDR3 region: CASSPLRGRITNTEAFF.

V usage is TRBV28 and J usage is TRBJ2-7; TCRdb lists TRBD2, though no DNA is available to test this call. Germline V lookup: CDR1 MDHEN, CDR2 SYDVKM. This CDR3 contains 13 residues. CDR3 region: CASSGGEGYEQYF. The complete variable domain, with remaining parts taken from reference TRBV28 and TRBJ2-7, reads DVKVTQSSRYLVKRTGEKVFLECVQDMDHENMFWYRQDPGLGLRLIYFSYDVKMKEKGDIPEGYSVSREKKERFSLILESASTNQTSMYLCASSGGEGYEQYFGPGTRLTVT.

V gene TRBV21-1 combines with J gene TRBJ2-7; TCRdb's assignment of TRBD1 cannot be checked, as there is no DNA. TRBV21-1 is noted as a pseudogene. The CDR3 totals 13 residues. The CDR3: CASRRGISYEQYF.

The V gene is TRBV14, the J gene TRBJ1-1. The CDR3 runs 15 residues. Germline-derived CDR1 and CDR2 are SGHDN and FVKESK. The CDR3 protein is CASSPKMTLNTEAFF. The entire variable domain, with the rest obtained from reference TRBV14 and TRBJ1-1, is as follows: EAGVTQFPSHSVIEKGQTVTLRCDPISGHDNLYWYRRVMGKEIKFLLHFVKESKQDESGMPNNRFLAERTGGTYSTLKVQPAELEDSGVYFCASSPKMTLNTEAFFGQGTRLTVV.

This chain connects TRBV28 to TRBJ1-1; lacking DNA, the TRBD1 call made by TCRdb goes unchecked. CDR3 length: 15 amino acids. Germline CDR1 MDHEN, CDR2 SYDVKM. The CDR3 is CASSSSGQANTEAFF.

The chain links TRBV28 to TRBJ2-2. The V gene's germline CDR1 is MDHEN and CDR2 SYDVKM. The CDR3 has 15 amino acids. Here the CDR3 reads CASRPLRANTGELFF.

The V gene is TRBV29-1, the J gene TRBJ2-7; TCRdb's assignment of TRBD1 cannot be checked, as there is no DNA. The CDR3 sequence is 13 residues long. Germline-derived CDR1 and CDR2 are SQVTM and ANQGSEA. The CDR3 loop reads CSVAWGSNYEQYF.

The chain uses TRBV10-3 and TRBJ2-1; checking the TCRdb D call of TRBD1 is not possible without DNA. CDR3 length: 15 amino acids. Germline values: CDR1 ENHRY, CDR2 SYGVKD. The chain's CDR3 is CAITSDRPGYNEQFF.

The chain joins TRBV19 to TRBJ2-7; TCRdb names TRBD1, which stays unverified in the absence of DNA. From germline, CDR1 is LNHDA and CDR2 SQIVND (reference sequence). The CDR3 totals 15 residues. This CDR3 is CASSPTGTEDYEQYF.

The chain is built from TRBV7-9 and TRBJ2-1. The germline CDR1 and CDR2 sequences are SEHNR and FQNEAQ (reference sequence). CDR3 length equals 12 residues. The CDR3 here is CASSLEGGEQFF.

V gene TRBV20-1 combines with J gene TRBJ2-3; no DNA is available, so the TRBD2 call from TCRdb remains unchecked. Germline V lookup: CDR1 DFQATT, CDR2 SNEGSKA (reference sequence). CDR3 size: 14 residues. This CDR3 is CSASLGGSADTQYF.

The CDR3 protein is CASSLIHRDENGGETQYF. The chain employs TRBV12-3 or TRBV12-4 and TRBJ2-5; without DNA, the TCRdb call of TRBD1 cannot be checked. The CDR3 has 18 residues.